These 22 T cell receptor beta chains share one sample of origin, sequenced in a study of shared clonotypes between healthy human individuals. Measured with immunoSEQ multiplex PCR; TCRdb has only the in-frame clones, and not every one. Of fewer than 1.4 million clones listed, around 78% are singletons. Sequenced sample: memory CD4+ T cells from PBMCs. Stated subset: CD45RA-negative fraction. The receptors originated from a man younger than 30 in good health. Some clones in this sample may be carry-over from other donors' samples.

The CDR3 protein is CASSSVSAGSHEQYF. For the CDR3, the DNA is TGTGCCAGCAGTTCGGTTTCCGCAGGGTCCCACGAGCAGTACTTC. The V and J genes are TRBV27 and TRBJ2-7, with D perhaps TRBD1 (5 bases). CDR1 and CDR2 (germline): MNHEY, SMNVEV (reference sequence). Between the trimmed V and J ends, which lost 4 bases and 5 bases, there was a span of 18 bases. CDR3 size: 15 residues.

V gene TRBV14 combines with J gene TRBJ2-5; TRBD2 agrees at 7 bases. The CDR3 has 16 amino acids. Trimming cost V 5 bases and J 5 bases; bases outside gene matches: 14. Germline V lookup: CDR1 SGHDN, CDR2 FVKESK. CDR3: CASSRGPGGSWETQYF. The CDR3 region has the DNA TGTGCCAGCAGCAGAGGACCCGGCGGGAGTTGGGAGACCCAGTACTTC.

This clone appeared a few times. This chain links TRBV14 with TRBJ1-2, with 7 nucleotides matching TRBD1. Germline V gene sequence: CDR1 SGHDN, CDR2 FVKESK. CDR3 length: 15 residues. After removal of 1 base from V and 5 bases from J, the junction contained 7 bases not matched to a gene. The CDR3 nucleotides read TGTGCCAGCAGCCAAGGATATCCAGGGGGGTATGGCTACACCTTC. It translates to CASSQGYPGGYGYTF.

The genes are TRBV5-1 and TRBJ2-1, with TRBD2 identical over 13 bases. This CDR3 has 18 residues. CDR1 is SGHRS, CDR2 YFSETQ, per germline. V shed 1 base and J 7 bases; nucleotides not matched to a gene: 11. The CDR3 DNA is TGCGCCAGCAGCTTGTCAGGGACTAGCGGGACCCGTGGGAATGAGCAGTTCTTC. It encodes CASSLSGTSGTRGNEQFF.

The chain combines TRBV29-1 with TRBJ2-5, with 8 bases identical to TRBD1. With 5 bases clipped from V and 4 bases from J, the junction kept 3 bases outside the gene matches. The CDR3 extends over 12 amino acids. CDR1 is SQVTM, CDR2 ANQGSEA, per germline. The CDR3 reads CSVRTGIETQYF. In DNA form, the CDR3 reads TGCAGCGTTCGGACAGGGATAGAGACCCAGTACTTC.

Worth noting for this clone: A far larger clone differs by one base, so this is likely a read error. This sequence joins TRBV29-1 and TRBJ1-2; D not resolved. This CDR3 has 11 residues. V was clipped by 7 bases and J by 3 bases, with 9 bases between them. The V gene's germline CDR1 is SQVTM and CDR2 ANQGSEA. The CDR3 reads CSESSDYGYTF. DNA of the CDR3: TGCAGCGAGTCCTCAGACTATGGCTACACCTTC.

This chain connects TRBV7-8 to TRBJ2-1; 13 positions agree with TRBD2. The V gene end was trimmed by 6 bases and the J gene end by 12 bases; junction bases not matched to a gene: 8. Germline lookup yields CDR1 SGHVS and CDR2 FQNEAQ. The CDR3 runs 14 residues. CDR3 in DNA: TGTGCCAGCAGGCCACTAGCGGGAGGGCTAGGGCAGTTCTTC. It is translated as CASRPLAGGLGQFF.

V is TRBV7-3 and J is TRBJ2-5, with D maybe TRBD1 (6 bases). The CDR3 has 15 amino acids. V was trimmed by 3 bases and J by 1 base, leaving 12 bases between them. Germline CDR1 is SGHTA and CDR2 is FQGTGA. The CDR3 loop is CASSFLGHIQETQYF. CDR3 sequence (DNA): TGTGCCAGCAGCTTCTTGGGACACATCCAAGAGACCCAGTACTTC. Combining the CDR3 with reference TRBV7-3 and TRBJ2-5 gives the whole variable domain GAGVSQTPSNKVTEKGKYVELRCDPISGHTALYWYRQSLGQGPEFLIYFQGTGAADDSGLPNDRFFAVRPEGSVSTLKIQRTERGDSAVYLCASSFLGHIQETQYFGPGTRLLVL.

The sample holds one count of this clone. Other DNA sequences in this specimen translate into the identical CDR3. This chain links TRBV19 with TRBJ2-3; maybe TRBD1 (6 bases). From germline, CDR1 is LNHDA and CDR2 SQIVND (reference sequence). The CDR3 is made up of 15 amino acids. V was cut by 3 bases and J by 0 bases, with 10 bases left in between. The CDR3: CASSIGGGSTDTQYF. The CDR3 bases are TGTGCCAGTAGTATTGGTGGGGGCAGCACAGATACGCAGTATTTT.

This rearrangement joins TRBV18 to TRBJ1-5, with D tentatively TRBD1 (6 bases). The CDR3 covers 16 residues. The V end was cut by 5 bases, the J end by 2 bases, with 16 bases between. Germline CDR1 and CDR2: KGHSH and LQKENI. As DNA, the CDR3 is TGTGCCAGCTCATCGATTCCGGGACAAGGCAATCAGCCCCAGCATTTT. It specifies CASSSIPGQGNQPQHF.

V gene TRBV10-3 combines with J gene TRBJ2-1; TRBD2 matches 12 bases. The CDR3 length is 17 residues. With V trimmed by 3 bases and J by 9 bases, 12 bases remained unmatched. The germline V gene encodes CDR1 ENHRY and CDR2 SYGVKD. The CDR3 sequence is CAISDHPLAGGPSEQFF. In DNA form, the CDR3 reads TGTGCCATCAGTGATCACCCCCTAGCGGGAGGGCCGAGTGAGCAGTTCTTC.

J is TRBJ2-4 and V is TRBV28, with a possible D match to TRBD2 (7 bases). Trimming took off 6 bases at V and 7 bases at J, with 16 bases between the two ends. The CDR3 extends over 14 amino acids. From germline, CDR1 is MDHEN and CDR2 SYDVKM. CDR3 amino acids: CASSLGGPGNIQYF. In DNA form, the CDR3 reads TGTGCCAGCAGCCTGGGGGGGCCGGGGAACATTCAGTACTTC.

The chain joins TRBV28 to TRBJ2-3; D remains unclear. Germline V gene lookup returns CDR1 MDHEN and CDR2 SYDVKM. V dropped 7 bases and J dropped 5 bases, with 7 bases sitting between them. The CDR3 runs 11 residues. CDR3 residues: CASTQVDTQYF. The CDR3 region has the DNA TGTGCCAGCACCCAGGTAGATACGCAGTATTTT.

The rearrangement uses TRBV5-6 and TRBJ2-1; 13 bases are a match to TRBD2. The CDR3 is 16 amino acids. V lost 4 bases and J lost 7; bases outside the gene matches: 8. Germline V gene sequence: CDR1 SGHDT, CDR2 YYEEEE. The CDR3 loop reads CASSVQLAGGLNEQFF. The CDR3 nucleotides read TGTGCCAGCAGCGTCCAACTAGCGGGAGGGCTAAATGAGCAGTTCTTC.

The V call is TRBV14, the J call TRBJ2-5; no clear D. Trimming took 1 base from V and 7 from J, leaving 10 bases between them. There are 13 residues in the CDR3. The germline CDR1 and CDR2 sequences are SGHDN and FVKESK. CDR3 in amino acids: CASSQVGVGTQYF. In DNA, the CDR3 is TGTGCCAGCAGCCAAGTGGGTGTGGGGACCCAGTACTTC. Variable domain in full (rest from reference TRBV14 and TRBJ2-5): EAGVTQFPSHSVIEKGQTVTLRCDPISGHDNLYWYRRVMGKEIKFLLHFVKESKQDESGMPNNRFLAERTGGTYSTLKVQPAELEDSGVYFCASSQVGVGTQYFGPGTRLLVL.

This chain links TRBV11-3 with TRBJ2-6; 7 bases map to TRBD1. The junction had 9 bases not matched to a gene; V was cut back by 2 bases and J by 2 bases. This CDR3 is built from 18 residues. CDR1 and CDR2 from the germline V gene are SGHNT and YENEEA. CDR3 region: CASSLSSLTGAGANVLTF. CDR3 sequence (DNA): TGTGCCAGCAGCTTATCCTCTCTCACAGGGGCTGGGGCCAACGTCCTGACTTTC. The whole variable domain, filled in from reference TRBV11-3 and TRBJ2-6, reads EAGVVQSPRYKIIEKKQPVAFWCNPISGHNTLYWYLQNLGQGPELLIRYENEEAVDDSQLPKDRFSAERLKGVDSTLKIQPAELGDSAVYLCASSLSSLTGAGANVLTFGAGSRLTVL.

The chain has TRBV6-6 and TRBJ1-2, with D hard to call. The length of the CDR3 is 14 residues. The V end lost 6 bases, the J end lost 6 bases, and 17 bases lay between the germline ends. CDR1 MNHNY and CDR2 SVGAGI come from the germline V gene (reference sequence). The CDR3 DNA is TGTGCCAGCAGCCCCCCGGGCCTTTCACATGGCTACACCTTC. This sequence encodes CASSPPGLSHGYTF.

V is TRBV10-3 and J is TRBJ2-3; no definite D call. Looked up from germline, CDR1 is ENHRY and CDR2 is SYGVKD. The V end was cut by 8 bases, the J end by 1 base, with 13 bases between. The CDR3 is 14 amino acids. CDR3 bases: TGTGCCATCGCCCCTGGTGCGGGCACAGATACGCAGTATTTT. Translated: CAIAPGAGTDTQYF.

The chain uses TRBV27 and TRBJ2-7; D gene unclear. V gave up 3 bases and J gave up 3 bases, with 12 bases separating them. Germline values: CDR1 MNHEY, CDR2 SMNVEV (reference sequence). The CDR3 length is 14 residues. CDR3 sequence reads: CASSLEGGNYEQYF. The CDR3 coding sequence is TGTGCCAGCAGTTTGGAAGGTGGTAACTACGAGCAGTACTTC.

V and J are TRBV6-5 and TRBJ1-5; 8 bases map to TRBD1. V was pared by 2 bases and J by 9 bases, with 6 bases of the junction left unmatched. This CDR3 region has 14 residues. Germline CDR1 MNHEY, CDR2 SVGAGI. This CDR3 reads CASSYLRQGTPQHF. The CDR3, as DNA: TGTGCCAGCAGTTACCTCCGACAGGGGACGCCCCAGCATTTT.

This chain joins TRBV7-2 and TRBJ2-5, with a tentative D call TRBD1 (6 bases). Trimming shortened V by 0 bases and J by 9 bases, and 20 bases separated the two germline ends. CDR1 and CDR2 (germline): SGHTA, FQGNSA. The CDR3 has 16 amino acids. CDR3 sequence: CASSLAAGATGDAQYF. The DNA of the CDR3 is TGTGCCAGCAGCTTAGCGGCAGGGGCCACCGGTGACGCCCAGTACTTC.

The chain combines TRBV6-6 with TRBJ1-2; possible D gene TRBD1, 5 bases. The CDR3 spans 13 residues. From germline, CDR1 is MNHNY and CDR2 SVGAGI (reference sequence). V shed 6 bases and J shed 2 bases, with 10 bases lying between them. CDR3 residues: CASSPGQNYGYTF. DNA for the CDR3: TGTGCCAGCAGCCCGGGGCAAAACTATGGCTACACCTTC.